The 20 T cell receptor beta chains listed next were all sequenced from one sample in a study of T cells expressing NK-cell markers. TCRdb reanalyzed the 5' RACE reads, giving one entry per CDR3 protein sequence and no DNA. Its table records 350,000 to 500,000 distinct CDR3 sequences. The source material was blood T cells: a sorted CD56 or NKG2C T cell subset, CD4+ or CD8+ T cells, or bulk PBMC T cells (not recorded which). Receptor source: a woman between 18 and 69 years old in good health.

The V call is TRBV7-9, the J call TRBJ2-3; TCRdb proposes TRBD2, but this gene call is untestable without DNA. CDR3 length equals 15 residues. Germline-derived CDR1 and CDR2 are SEHNR and FQNEAQ (reference sequence). The CDR3 protein is CASHPSGVRTDTQYF.

This chain uses TRBV28 with TRBJ2-5; TCRdb picks TRBD2, but there is no DNA to check that call. Germline V CDR1 and CDR2: MDHEN, SYDVKM. CDR3 length: 14 amino acids. Here the CDR3 reads CASSRLARQETQYF.

The chain combines TRBV18 with TRBJ2-4; TCRdb's D call, TRBD1, is unchecked because there is no DNA. Germline-derived CDR1 and CDR2 are KGHSH and LQKENI. The CDR3 runs to 16 residues. The CDR3 spells CASSQETGRTKNIQYF.

The chain joins TRBV12-3 or TRBV12-4 to TRBJ2-1. This CDR3 contains 14 residues. The CDR3 sequence is CASRLAGVDNEQFF.

The chain recombines TRBV9 with TRBJ1-2; lacking DNA, the TRBD1 call made by TCRdb goes unchecked. Germline CDR1 and CDR2: SGDLS and YYNGEE. This CDR3 spans 14 amino acids. The CDR3 here is CASSVEPRTDSYTF.

This rearrangement joins TRBV4-1 to TRBJ1-4; TCRdb's D gene call, TRBD1, goes unchecked for lack of DNA. The CDR3 covers 16 residues. Germline V gives CDR1 MGHRA, CDR2 YSYEKL. The CDR3 loop is CASSPQSGTANEKLFF.

The chain couples TRBV9 to TRBJ1-4. Germline V lookup: CDR1 SGDLS, CDR2 YYNGEE. This CDR3 spans 12 amino acids. This CDR3 reads CASSSRTEKLFF.

V and J are TRBV10-3 and TRBJ2-5; TCRdb's assignment of TRBD2 cannot be checked, as there is no DNA. Germline CDR1 is ENHRY and CDR2 is SYGVKD. There are 15 residues in the CDR3. The CDR3 loop reads CAISEGASGSETQYF.

The chain is built from TRBV24-1 and TRBJ2-7; absent DNA, TCRdb's TRBD2 call cannot be checked. The germline gives CDR1 KGHDR, CDR2 SFDVKD. This CDR3 is 15 amino acids long. The CDR3 sequence: CATAPGTSGRNEQYF.

The CDR3 loop is CASSLRGAIPYGYTF. This rearrangement joins TRBV5-1 to TRBJ1-2. From germline, CDR1 is SGHRS and CDR2 YFSETQ. The CDR3 runs to 15 residues.

V and J are TRBV23-1 and TRBJ1-5; as DNA is missing, the TRBD1 call by TCRdb cannot be tested. TRBV23-1 qualifies as an ORF whose function is uncertain. The CDR3 length is 16 residues. CDR3 sequence reads: CASSPPRGASNQPQHF.

The chain carries TRBV20-1 and TRBJ1-4; TCRdb selects TRBD1, and the lack of DNA leaves this call unchecked. The germline V gene encodes CDR1 DFQATT and CDR2 SNEGSKA (reference sequence). The CDR3 is 15 residues long. Here the CDR3 reads CSARETGGRGEKLFF.

The rearrangement links TRBV10-3 to TRBJ1-2; TCRdb proposes TRBD1, but this gene call is untestable without DNA. Germline V lookup: CDR1 ENHRY, CDR2 SYGVKD. The CDR3 totals 16 residues. This CDR3 reads CAISETPGDPYYGYTF.

The V gene is TRBV20-1, the J gene TRBJ2-2; the D gene TCRdb calls, TRBD1, cannot be checked with no DNA. The germline V gene encodes CDR1 DFQATT and CDR2 SNEGSKA (reference sequence). This CDR3 is built from 14 residues. CDR3: CSARRSTGTGELFF.

The rearrangement joins TRBV27 to TRBJ1-1; TCRdb's D call of TRBD1 is untestable without DNA. The CDR3 spans 15 residues. The germline CDR1 and CDR2 sequences are MNHEY and SMNVEV (reference sequence). The CDR3 sequence: CASQTPGQMNTEAFF.

This chain links TRBV29-1 with TRBJ1-6; absent DNA, TCRdb's TRBD1 call cannot be checked. The CDR3 spans 13 residues. Germline CDR1 SQVTM, CDR2 ANQGSEA. Here the CDR3 reads CSGSDAPGSPLHF.

The chain couples TRBV29-1 to TRBJ2-1. CDR3 length equals 13 residues. Germline V CDR1 and CDR2: SQVTM, ANQGSEA. The CDR3 here is CSVQSYRYNEQFF.

The V gene is TRBV6-2 or TRBV6-3, the J gene TRBJ2-1; TCRdb returns TRBD2, unconfirmable since there is no DNA. This CDR3 has 17 amino acids. Germline-derived CDR1 and CDR2 are MNHEY and SVGEGT. CDR3 loop: CASSYSKGLAGVNEQFF.

V and J are TRBV27 and TRBJ2-1; TCRdb outputs TRBD2, but without DNA this stays unchecked. Germline lookup yields CDR1 MNHEY and CDR2 SMNVEV (reference sequence). This CDR3 comprises 14 residues. The CDR3: CASKGLAGYNEQFF.

V usage is TRBV7-8 and J usage is TRBJ2-1; TCRdb designates TRBD1, a call that cannot be tested without DNA. The germline V gene encodes CDR1 SGHVS and CDR2 FQNEAQ. The CDR3 covers 14 residues. CDR3 sequence: CASITDGQYNEQFF.